The entry that follows covers one TCR beta chain sequence. The CDR3 spans 16 residues. V lost 2 bases and J lost 4; bases outside the gene matches: 6. Germline CDR1 and CDR2: LGHNA and YSLEER. This sample stems from a study of blood T cell repertoires in COVID-19. Only in-frame clones appear in the TCRdb table, and some are missing; sequencing was by immunoSEQ multiplex PCR. The sample includes about 310,000 clones, 87% seen only once; the top ten take 2% to 3%. This chain links TRBV4-3 with TRBJ2-1; 9 bases align to TRBD2. The clonotype was recovered from a man aged 18-30 years with active or convalescent COVID-19. What was sequenced was peripheral blood. The CDR3 protein is CASSQKLAGLYNEQFF. CDR3 DNA: TGCGCCAGCAGCCAAAAACTAGCGGGCCTTTACAATGAGCAGTTCTTC.